This T cell receptor beta chain was sequenced for a study of control samples from healthy donors and cancer patients. The protocol was immunoSEQ multiplex PCR, while the TCRdb copy is restricted to in-frame clones and leaves out a portion. The sample contains about 170,000 clones, 70% to 90% of which appear only once. V lost 3 bases to trimming and J lost 0 bases; unmatched junction nucleotides: 1. The CDR3 covers 14 residues. The germline V gene has CDR1 SNHLY and CDR2 FYNNEI. Sequenced input: blood. The chain joins TRBV2 to TRBJ1-1, with TRBD1 identical over 7 bases. This TCR came from a woman in her twenties or thirties in good health. The CDR3: CASSEGQLNTEAFF. The CDR3 DNA sequence: TGTGCCAGCAGTGAGGGACAGCTGAACACTGAAGCTTTCTTT.